These 4 T cell receptor beta chains came from one sample sequenced in a study of cytomegalovirus exposure and HLA in healthy donors. Vbeta (60) and Jbeta (13) primers were used in the PCR. The table came from immunoSEQ multiplex PCR; TCRdb's copy has only in-frame clones and leaves some out. The data hold about 90,000 clones, with around 77% observed a single time. Material for sequencing was PBMCs. The source is a man aged 25 to 45 in good health and CMV-seronegative.

V is TRBV20-1 and J is TRBJ1-2; D remains ambiguous. The CDR3 is made up of 11 amino acids. Germline CDR1 DFQATT, CDR2 SNEGSKA (reference sequence). V was trimmed by 0 bases and J by 6 bases, leaving 5 bases between them. CDR3 residues: CSARDLNGYTF. The CDR3 DNA sequence: TGCAGTGCTAGAGATTTAAATGGCTACACCTTC.

This clone was recorded only once. The chain couples TRBV28 to TRBJ2-7, with 9 bases matching TRBD1. Looked up from germline, CDR1 is MDHEN and CDR2 is SYDVKM. The CDR3 runs 14 residues. Trimming cost V 6 bases and J 2 bases; bases outside gene matches: 5. The chain's CDR3 is CASSHRQGAYEQYF. In DNA, the CDR3 is TGTGCCAGCAGCCATCGACAGGGGGCCTACGAGCAGTACTTC.

The chain combines TRBV2 with TRBJ2-1; TRBD1 matches at 9 bases. J was trimmed by 2 bases and V by 4 bases; bases with no gene match: 0. CDR1 and CDR2 from the germline V gene are SNHLY and FYNNEI. There are 14 residues in the CDR3. CDR3 sequence (DNA): TGTGCCAGCAGTGGGACAGGGGCCTACAATGAGCAGTTCTTC. It is translated as CASSGTGAYNEQFF. Looking up the rest from reference TRBV2 and TRBJ2-1 gives the full variable domain: EPEVTQTPSHQVTQMGQEVILRCVPISNHLYFYWYRQILGQKVEFLVSFYNNEISEKSEIFDDQFSVERPDGSNFTLKIRSTKLEDSAMYFCASSGTGAYNEQFFGPGTRLTVL.

The chain has TRBV5-4 and TRBJ2-1, with 13 bases aligning to TRBD2. The germline V gene encodes CDR1 SGHNT and CDR2 YYREEE (reference sequence). The CDR3 is made up of 19 amino acids. The junction had 9 bases not matched to a gene; V was cut back by 1 base and J by 2 bases. CDR3 region: CASSLKGRLAGGPYNEQFF. Here the CDR3 DNA reads TGTGCCAGCAGCTTGAAGGGCAGACTAGCGGGGGGCCCCTACAATGAGCAGTTCTTC.